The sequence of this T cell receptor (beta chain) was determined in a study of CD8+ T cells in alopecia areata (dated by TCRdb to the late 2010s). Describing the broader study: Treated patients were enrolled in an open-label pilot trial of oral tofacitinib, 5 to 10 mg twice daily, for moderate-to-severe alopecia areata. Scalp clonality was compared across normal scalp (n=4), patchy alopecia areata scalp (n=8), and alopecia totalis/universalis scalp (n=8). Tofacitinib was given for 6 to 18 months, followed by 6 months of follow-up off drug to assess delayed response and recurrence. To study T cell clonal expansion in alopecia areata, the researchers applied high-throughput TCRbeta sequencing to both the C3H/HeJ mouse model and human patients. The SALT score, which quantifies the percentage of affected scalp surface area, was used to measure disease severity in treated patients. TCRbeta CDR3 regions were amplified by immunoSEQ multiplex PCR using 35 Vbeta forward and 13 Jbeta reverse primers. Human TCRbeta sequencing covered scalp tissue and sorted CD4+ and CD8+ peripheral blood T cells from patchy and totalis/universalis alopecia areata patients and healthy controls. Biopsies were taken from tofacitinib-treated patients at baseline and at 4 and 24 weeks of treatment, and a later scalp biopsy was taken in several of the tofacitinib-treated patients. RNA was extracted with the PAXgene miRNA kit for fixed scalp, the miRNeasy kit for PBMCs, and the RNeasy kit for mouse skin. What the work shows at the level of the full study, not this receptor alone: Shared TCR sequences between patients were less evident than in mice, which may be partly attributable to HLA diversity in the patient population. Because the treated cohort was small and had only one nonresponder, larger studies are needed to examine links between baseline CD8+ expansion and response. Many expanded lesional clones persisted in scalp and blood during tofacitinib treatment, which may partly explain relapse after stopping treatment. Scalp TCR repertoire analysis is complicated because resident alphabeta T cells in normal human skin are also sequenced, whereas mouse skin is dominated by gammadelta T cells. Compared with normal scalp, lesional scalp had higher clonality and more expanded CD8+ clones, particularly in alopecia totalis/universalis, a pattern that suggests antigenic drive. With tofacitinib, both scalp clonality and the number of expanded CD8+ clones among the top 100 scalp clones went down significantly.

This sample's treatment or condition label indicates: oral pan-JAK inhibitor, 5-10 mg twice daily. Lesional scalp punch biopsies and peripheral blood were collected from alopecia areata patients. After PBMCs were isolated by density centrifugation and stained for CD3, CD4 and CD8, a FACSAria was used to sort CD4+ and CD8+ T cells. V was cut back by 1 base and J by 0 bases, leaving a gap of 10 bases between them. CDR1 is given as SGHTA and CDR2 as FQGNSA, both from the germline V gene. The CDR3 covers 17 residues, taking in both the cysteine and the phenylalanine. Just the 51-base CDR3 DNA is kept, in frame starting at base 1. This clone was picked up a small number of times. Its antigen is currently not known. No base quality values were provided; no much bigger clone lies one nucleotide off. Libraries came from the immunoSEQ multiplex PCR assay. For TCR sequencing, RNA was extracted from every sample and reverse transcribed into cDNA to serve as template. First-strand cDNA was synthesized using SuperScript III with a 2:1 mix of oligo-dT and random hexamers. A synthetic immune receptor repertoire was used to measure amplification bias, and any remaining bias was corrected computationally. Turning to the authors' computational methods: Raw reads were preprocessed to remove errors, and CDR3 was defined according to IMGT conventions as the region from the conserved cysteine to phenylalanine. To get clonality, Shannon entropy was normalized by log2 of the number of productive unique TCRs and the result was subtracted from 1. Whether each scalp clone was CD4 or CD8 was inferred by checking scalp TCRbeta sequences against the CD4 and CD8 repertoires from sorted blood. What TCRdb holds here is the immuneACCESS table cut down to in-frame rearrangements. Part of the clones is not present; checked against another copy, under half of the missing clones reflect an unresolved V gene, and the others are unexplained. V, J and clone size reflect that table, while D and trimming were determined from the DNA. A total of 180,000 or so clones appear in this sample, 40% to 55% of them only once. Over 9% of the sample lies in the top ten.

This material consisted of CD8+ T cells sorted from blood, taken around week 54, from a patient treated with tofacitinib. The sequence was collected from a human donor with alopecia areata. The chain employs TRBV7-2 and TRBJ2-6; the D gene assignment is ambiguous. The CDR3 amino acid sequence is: CASSLVGQPSGANVLTF. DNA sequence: TGTGCCAGCAGCTTAGTAGGGCAGCCCTCTGGGGCCAACGTCCTGACTTTC.